The T cell receptor beta chain under discussion was sequenced for a study of cytomegalovirus exposure and HLA in healthy donors. Produced via immunoSEQ multiplex PCR; TCRdb's table is partial and in-frame only. This repertoire shows roughly 200,000 clones, approximately 86% found once; its top ten account for roughly 6.6%. Germline CDR1 and CDR2: MNHEY and SVGAGI. J lost 3 bases, V lost 1 base, and 2 bases had no gene match. The CDR3 is 15 residues long. V usage is TRBV6-5 and J usage is TRBJ2-1; 8 bases align to TRBD2. The specimen was PBMCs. The sequence was collected from a man under 40 in good health and CMV-seropositive. The CDR3 spells CASSYLAGSYNEQFF. The CDR3 DNA reads as TGTGCCAGCAGTTACTTAGCGGGAAGCTACAATGAGCAGTTCTTC.